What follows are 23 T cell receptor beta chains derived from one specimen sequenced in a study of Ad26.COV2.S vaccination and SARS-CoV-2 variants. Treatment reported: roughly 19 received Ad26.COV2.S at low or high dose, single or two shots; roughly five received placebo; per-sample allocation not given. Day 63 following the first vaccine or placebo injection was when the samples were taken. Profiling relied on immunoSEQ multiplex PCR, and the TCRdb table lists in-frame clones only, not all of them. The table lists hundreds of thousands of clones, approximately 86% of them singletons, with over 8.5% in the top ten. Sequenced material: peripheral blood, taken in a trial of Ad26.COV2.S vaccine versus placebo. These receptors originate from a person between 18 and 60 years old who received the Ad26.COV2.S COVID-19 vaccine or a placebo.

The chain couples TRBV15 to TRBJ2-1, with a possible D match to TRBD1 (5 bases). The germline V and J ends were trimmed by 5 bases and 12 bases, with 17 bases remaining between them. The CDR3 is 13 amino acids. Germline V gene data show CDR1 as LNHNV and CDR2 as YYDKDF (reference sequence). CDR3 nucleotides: TGTGCCACCAGCCTCCTCCACTGGGGCGGGCAGTTCTTC. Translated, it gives CATSLLHWGGQFF.

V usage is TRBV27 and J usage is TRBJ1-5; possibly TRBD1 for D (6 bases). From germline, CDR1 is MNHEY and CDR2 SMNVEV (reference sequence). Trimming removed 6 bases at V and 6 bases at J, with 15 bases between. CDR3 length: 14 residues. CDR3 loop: CASSFVQGTQPQHF. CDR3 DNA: TGTGCCAGCAGCTTCGTTCAGGGGACTCAGCCCCAGCATTTT.

The CDR3 DNA follows: TGTGCCAGCAGCTTATTTTACGAGCAGTACTTC. Translation: CASSLFYEQYF. The chain couples TRBV7-2 to TRBJ2-7; D call uncertain. This CDR3 is 11 amino acids long. The V and J ends lost 2 bases and 4 bases respectively, with 3 bases between them. Germline CDR1 and CDR2: SGHTA and FQGNSA.

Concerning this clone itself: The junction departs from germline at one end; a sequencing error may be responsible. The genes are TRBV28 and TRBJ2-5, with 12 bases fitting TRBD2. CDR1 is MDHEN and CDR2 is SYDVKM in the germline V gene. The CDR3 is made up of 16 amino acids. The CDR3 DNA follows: TGTGCCAGCAGTCCGCGGTGGCCTAGCGGGGGGGGGCAAGTTCACTTC. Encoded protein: CASSPRWPSGGGQVHF. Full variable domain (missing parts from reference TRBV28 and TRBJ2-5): DVKVTQSSRYLVKRTGEKVFLECVQDMDHENMFWYRQDPGLGLRLIYFSYDVKMKEKGDIPEGYSVSREKKERFSLILESASTNQTSMYLCASSPRWPSGGGQVHFGPGTRLLVL.

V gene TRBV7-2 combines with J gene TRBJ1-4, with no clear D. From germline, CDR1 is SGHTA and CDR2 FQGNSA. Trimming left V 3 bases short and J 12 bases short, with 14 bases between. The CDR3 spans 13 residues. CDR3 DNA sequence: TGTGCCAGCAGCTTTAGACCTCGAGAGGAACTGTTTTTT. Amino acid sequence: CASSFRPREELFF.

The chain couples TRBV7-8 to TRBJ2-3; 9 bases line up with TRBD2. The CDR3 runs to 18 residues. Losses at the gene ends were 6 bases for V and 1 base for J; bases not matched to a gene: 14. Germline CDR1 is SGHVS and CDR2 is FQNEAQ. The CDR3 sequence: CASRGRGSGSIGTDTQYF. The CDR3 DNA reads TGTGCCAGCAGGGGGAGGGGTAGCGGGAGTATAGGCACAGATACGCAGTATTTT. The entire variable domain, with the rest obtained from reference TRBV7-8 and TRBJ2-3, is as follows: GAGVSQSPRYKVAKRGQDVALRCDPISGHVSLFWYQQALGQGPEFLTYFQNEAQLDKSGLPSDRFFAERPEGSVSTLKIQRTQQEDSAVYLCASRGRGSGSIGTDTQYFGPGTRLTVL.

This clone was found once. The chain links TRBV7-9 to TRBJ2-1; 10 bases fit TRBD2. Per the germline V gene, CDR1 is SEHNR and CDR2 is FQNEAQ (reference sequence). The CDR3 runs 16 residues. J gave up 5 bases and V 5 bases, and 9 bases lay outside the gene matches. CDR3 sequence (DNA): TGTGCCAGCAGCCCCCGAGCGGGAGGGAACGACAATGAGCAGTTCTTC. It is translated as CASSPRAGGNDNEQFF. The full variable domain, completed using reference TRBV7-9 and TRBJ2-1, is DTGVSQNPRHKITKRGQNVTFRCDPISEHNRLYWYRQTLGQGPEFLTYFQNEAQLEKSRLLSDRFSAERPKGSFSTLEIQRTEQGDSAMYLCASSPRAGGNDNEQFFGPGTRLTVL.

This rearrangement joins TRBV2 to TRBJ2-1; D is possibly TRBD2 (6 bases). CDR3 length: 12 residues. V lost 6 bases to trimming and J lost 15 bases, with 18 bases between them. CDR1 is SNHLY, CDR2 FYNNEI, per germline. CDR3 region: CASRGLTVPLFF. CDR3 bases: TGTGCCAGCAGGGGACTCACAGTCCCCTTGTTCTTC.

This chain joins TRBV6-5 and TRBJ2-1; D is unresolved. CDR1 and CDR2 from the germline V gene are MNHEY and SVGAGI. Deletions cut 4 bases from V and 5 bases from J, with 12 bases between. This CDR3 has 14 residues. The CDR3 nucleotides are TGTGCCAGCAGTTTAACACGGACGAACAATGAGCAGTTCTTC. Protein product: CASSLTRTNNEQFF.

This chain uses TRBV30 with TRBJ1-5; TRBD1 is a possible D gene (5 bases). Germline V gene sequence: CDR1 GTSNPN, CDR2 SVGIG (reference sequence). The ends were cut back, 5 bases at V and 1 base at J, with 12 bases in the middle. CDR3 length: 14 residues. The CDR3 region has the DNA TGTGCCTGGCAAACCGGGACGAGCAATCAGCCCCAGCATTTT. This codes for CAWQTGTSNQPQHF. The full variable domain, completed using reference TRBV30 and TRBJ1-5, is SQTIHQWPATLVQPVGSPLSLECTVEGTSNPNLYWYRQAAGRGLQLLFYSVGIGQISSEVPQNLSASRPQDRQFILSSKKLLLSDSGFYLCAWQTGTSNQPQHFGDGTRLSIL.

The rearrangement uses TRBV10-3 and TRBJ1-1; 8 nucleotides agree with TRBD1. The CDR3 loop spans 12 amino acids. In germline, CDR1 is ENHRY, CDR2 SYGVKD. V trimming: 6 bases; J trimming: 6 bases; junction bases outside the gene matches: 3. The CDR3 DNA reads TGTGCCATCAGATCGGACAGGGCTGAAGCTTTCTTT. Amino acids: CAIRSDRAEAFF.

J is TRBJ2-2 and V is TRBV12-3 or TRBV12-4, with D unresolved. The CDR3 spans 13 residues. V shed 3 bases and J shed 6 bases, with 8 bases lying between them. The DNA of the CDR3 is TGTGCCAGCAGTTTGGGGTGGGCCGGGGAGCTGTTTTTT. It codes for CASSLGWAGELFF.

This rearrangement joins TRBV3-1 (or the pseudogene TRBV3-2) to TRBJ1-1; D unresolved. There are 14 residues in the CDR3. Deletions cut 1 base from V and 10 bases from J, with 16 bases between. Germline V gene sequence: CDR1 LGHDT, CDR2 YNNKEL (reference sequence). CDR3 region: CASSQALTSGRAFF. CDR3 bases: TGTGCCAGCAGCCAAGCTTTGACTTCGGGCCGAGCTTTCTTT.

The CDR3 bases are TGTGCCAGCAGCCCCGACTTGGGTGGCTACACCTTC. Translating it yields CASSPDLGGYTF. The chain uses TRBV28 and TRBJ1-2; D is uncertain. CDR1 and CDR2 from the germline V gene are MDHEN and SYDVKM. The CDR3 runs to 12 residues. V gave up 6 bases and J gave up 7 bases, with 12 bases separating them.

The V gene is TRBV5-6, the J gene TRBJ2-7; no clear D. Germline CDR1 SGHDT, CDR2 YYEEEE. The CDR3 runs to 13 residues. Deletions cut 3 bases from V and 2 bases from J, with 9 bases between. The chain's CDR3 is CASSSGQPYEQYF. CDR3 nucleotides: TGTGCCAGCAGCTCCGGGCAACCCTACGAGCAGTACTTC.

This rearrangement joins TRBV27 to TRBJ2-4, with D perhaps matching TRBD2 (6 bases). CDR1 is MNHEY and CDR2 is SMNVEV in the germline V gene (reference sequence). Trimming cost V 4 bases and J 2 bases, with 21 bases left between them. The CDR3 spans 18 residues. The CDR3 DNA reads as TGTGCCAGCAGTTCAGGAGAGGATGGGGACTCGCCCAAAAACATTCAGTACTTC. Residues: CASSSGEDGDSPKNIQYF.

CDR3 loop: CASSAGTLTPEQYF. The CDR3, as DNA: TGTGCCAGCAGTGCCGGGACACTAACACCTGAGCAGTACTTC. The rearrangement links TRBV28 to TRBJ2-7; D possibly corresponds to TRBD1 (6 bases). The CDR3 consists of 14 residues. Germline CDR1 and CDR2: MDHEN and SYDVKM. V lost 5 bases and J lost 7, with 18 bases in between. The variable domain in full, completed from reference TRBV28 and TRBJ2-7, reads DVKVTQSSRYLVKRTGEKVFLECVQDMDHENMFWYRQDPGLGLRLIYFSYDVKMKEKGDIPEGYSVSREKKERFSLILESASTNQTSMYLCASSAGTLTPEQYFGPGTRLTVT.

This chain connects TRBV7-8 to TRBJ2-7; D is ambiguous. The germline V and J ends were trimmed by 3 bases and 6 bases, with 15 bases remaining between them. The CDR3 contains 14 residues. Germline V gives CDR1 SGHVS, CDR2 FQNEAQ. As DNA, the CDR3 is TGTGCCAGCAGCTTCCCAGAAGATCCGAGCGAGCAGTACTTC. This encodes CASSFPEDPSEQYF.

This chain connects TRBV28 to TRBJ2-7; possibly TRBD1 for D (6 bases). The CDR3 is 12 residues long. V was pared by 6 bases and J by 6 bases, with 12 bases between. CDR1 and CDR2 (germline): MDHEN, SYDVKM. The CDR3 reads CASRGRGGEQYF. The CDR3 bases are TGTGCCAGCAGGGGGCGAGGGGGCGAGCAGTACTTC.

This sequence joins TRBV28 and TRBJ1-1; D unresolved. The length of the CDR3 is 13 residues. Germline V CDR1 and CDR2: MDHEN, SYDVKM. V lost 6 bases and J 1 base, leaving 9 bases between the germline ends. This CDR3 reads CASSGDQNTEAFF. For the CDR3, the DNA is TGTGCCAGCAGCGGTGACCAGAACACTGAAGCTTTCTTT.

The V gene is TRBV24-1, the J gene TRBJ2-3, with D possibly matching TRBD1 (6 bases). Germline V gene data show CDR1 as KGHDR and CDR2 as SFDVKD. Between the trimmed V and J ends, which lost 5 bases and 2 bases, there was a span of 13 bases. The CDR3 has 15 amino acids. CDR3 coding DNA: TGTGCCACCAGTGGCCGGGACATATACACAGATACGCAGTATTTT. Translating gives CATSGRDIYTDTQYF.

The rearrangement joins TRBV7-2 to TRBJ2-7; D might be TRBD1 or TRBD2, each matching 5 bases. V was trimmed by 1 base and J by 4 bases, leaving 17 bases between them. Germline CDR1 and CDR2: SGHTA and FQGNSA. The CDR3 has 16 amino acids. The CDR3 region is CASSLDHRDLLYEQYF. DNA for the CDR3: TGTGCCAGCAGCTTAGATCACCGGGACCTTTTATACGAGCAGTACTTC.

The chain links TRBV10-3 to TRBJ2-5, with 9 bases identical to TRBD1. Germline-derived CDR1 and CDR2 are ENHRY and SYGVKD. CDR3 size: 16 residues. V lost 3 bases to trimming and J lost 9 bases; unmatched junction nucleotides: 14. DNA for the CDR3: TGTGCCATCAGTGATTTTGACAGGGGGTACTTGGGGGCCCAGTACTTC. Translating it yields CAISDFDRGYLGAQYF.